One sample yielded the 2 T cell receptor beta chains listed below, sequenced in a study of CD8 T cells in ankylosing spondylitis. General observations from the study: Fewer than ten highly homologous variants made up a TCR beta motif that seemed to typify ankylosing spondylitis blood.

No antigen has been assigned to these receptors. A single record per CDR3 protein comes from TCRdb applying MiXCR to the 5' RACE reads. The sample consists of fewer than 550,000 distinct CDR3 sequences, roughly 5.2% of them appearing once. The sample was blood, either unsorted or a sorted T cell fraction (not recorded which). These receptors all stem from a male donor with ankylosing spondylitis.

This chain connects TRBV4-1 to TRBJ2-1, with a tentative D call TRBD1 (5 bases). CDR1 and CDR2 from the germline V gene are MGHRA and YSYEKL. V shed 5 bases and J shed 15 bases, with 14 bases lying between them. The CDR3 totals 11 residues. Written as DNA, the CDR3 is TGCGCCAGCAGCTTCGGCAGGGTTTTGTTCTTC. Protein product: CASSFGRVLFF.

This sequence joins TRBV7-2 and TRBJ1-6; D gene unclear. This CDR3 has 13 amino acids. V lost 1 base and J 8 bases, leaving 6 bases between the germline ends. Germline V gene sequence: CDR1 SGHTA, CDR2 FQGNSA. The CDR3 coding sequence is TGTGCCAGCAGCTTAGGTTCGGATTCACCCCTCCACTTT. This sequence encodes CASSLGSDSPLHF.